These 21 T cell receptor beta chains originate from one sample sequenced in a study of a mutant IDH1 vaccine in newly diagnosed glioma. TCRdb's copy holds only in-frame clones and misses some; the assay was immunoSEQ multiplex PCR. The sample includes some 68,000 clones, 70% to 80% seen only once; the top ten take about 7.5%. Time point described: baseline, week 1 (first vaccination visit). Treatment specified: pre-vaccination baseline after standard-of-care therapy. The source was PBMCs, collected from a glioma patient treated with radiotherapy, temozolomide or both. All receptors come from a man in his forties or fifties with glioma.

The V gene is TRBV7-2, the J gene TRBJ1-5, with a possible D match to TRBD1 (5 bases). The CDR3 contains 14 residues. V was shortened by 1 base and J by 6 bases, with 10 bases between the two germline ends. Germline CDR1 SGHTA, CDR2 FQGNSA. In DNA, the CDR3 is TGTGCCAGCAGCTTAGACAGGACGTCTCAGCCCCAGCATTTT. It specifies CASSLDRTSQPQHF. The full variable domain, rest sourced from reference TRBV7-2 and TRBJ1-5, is GAGVSQSPSNKVTEKGKDVELRCDPISGHTALYWYRQSLGQGLEFLIYFQGNSAPDKSGLPSDRFSAERTGGSVSTLTIQRTQQEDSAVYLCASSLDRTSQPQHFGDGTRLSIL.

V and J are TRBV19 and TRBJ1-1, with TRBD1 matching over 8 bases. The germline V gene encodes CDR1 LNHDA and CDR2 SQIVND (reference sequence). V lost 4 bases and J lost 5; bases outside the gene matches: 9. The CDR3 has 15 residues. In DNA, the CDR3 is TGTGCCAGTAGTACCCAACAGGGGGGGCGGACTGAAGCTTTCTTT. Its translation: CASSTQQGGRTEAFF.

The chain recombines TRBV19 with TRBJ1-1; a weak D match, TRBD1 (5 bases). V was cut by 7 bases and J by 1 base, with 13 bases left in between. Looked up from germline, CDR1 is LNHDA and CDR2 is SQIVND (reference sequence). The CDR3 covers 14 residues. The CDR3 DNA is TGTGCCAGTATCGCCCGTGGGGGGAACACTGAAGCTTTCTTT. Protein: CASIARGGNTEAFF.

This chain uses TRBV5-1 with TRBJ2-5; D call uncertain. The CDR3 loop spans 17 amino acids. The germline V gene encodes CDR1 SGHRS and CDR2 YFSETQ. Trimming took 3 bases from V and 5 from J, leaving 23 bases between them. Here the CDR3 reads CASSWGIQWQIGETQYF. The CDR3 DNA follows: TGCGCCAGCAGCTGGGGAATCCAGTGGCAGATAGGGGAGACCCAGTACTTC.

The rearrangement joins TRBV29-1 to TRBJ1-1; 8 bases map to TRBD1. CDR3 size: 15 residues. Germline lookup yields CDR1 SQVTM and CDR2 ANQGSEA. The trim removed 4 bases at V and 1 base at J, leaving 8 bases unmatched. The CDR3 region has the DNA TGCAGCGTTGTCAAGTGGACAGGGAAGAACACTGAAGCTTTCTTT. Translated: CSVVKWTGKNTEAFF.

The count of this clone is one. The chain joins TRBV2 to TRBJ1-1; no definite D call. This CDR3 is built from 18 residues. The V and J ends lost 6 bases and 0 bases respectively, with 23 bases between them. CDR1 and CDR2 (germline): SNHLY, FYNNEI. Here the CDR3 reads CASSGGPETKILNTEAFF. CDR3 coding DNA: TGTGCCAGCAGCGGAGGACCTGAGACAAAAATTCTGAACACTGAAGCTTTCTTT.

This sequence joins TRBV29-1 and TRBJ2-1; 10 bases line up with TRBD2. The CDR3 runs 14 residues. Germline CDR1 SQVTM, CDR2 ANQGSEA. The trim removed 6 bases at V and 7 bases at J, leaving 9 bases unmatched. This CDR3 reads CSVVPSGGANEQFF. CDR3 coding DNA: TGCAGCGTGGTGCCCAGCGGGGGGGCGAATGAGCAGTTCTTC.

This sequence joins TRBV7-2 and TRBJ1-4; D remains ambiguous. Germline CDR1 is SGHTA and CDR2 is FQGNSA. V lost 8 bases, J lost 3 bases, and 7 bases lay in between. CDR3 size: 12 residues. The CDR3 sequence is CASGRANEKLFF. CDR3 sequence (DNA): TGTGCCAGCGGTAGGGCTAATGAAAAACTGTTTTTT.

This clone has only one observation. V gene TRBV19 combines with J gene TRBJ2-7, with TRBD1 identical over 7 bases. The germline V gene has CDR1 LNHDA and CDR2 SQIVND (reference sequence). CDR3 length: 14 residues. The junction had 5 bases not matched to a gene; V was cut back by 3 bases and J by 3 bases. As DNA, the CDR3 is TGTGCCAGTAGTATTGGGACAGAAGGCTACGAGCAGTACTTC. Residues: CASSIGTEGYEQYF.

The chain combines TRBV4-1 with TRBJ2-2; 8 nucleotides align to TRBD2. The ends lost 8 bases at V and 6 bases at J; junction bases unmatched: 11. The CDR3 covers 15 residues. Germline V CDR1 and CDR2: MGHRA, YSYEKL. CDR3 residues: CASGRGGTRPGELFF. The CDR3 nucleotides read TGCGCCAGCGGACGGGGGGGGACGCGGCCCGGGGAGCTGTTTTTT.

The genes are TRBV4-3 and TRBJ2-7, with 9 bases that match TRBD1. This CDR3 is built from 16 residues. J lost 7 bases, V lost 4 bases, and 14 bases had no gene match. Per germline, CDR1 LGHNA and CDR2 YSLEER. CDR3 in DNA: TGCGCCAGCAGCCCCACAACTGACAGGGGGAGGGGGGAGCAGTACTTC. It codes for CASSPTTDRGRGEQYF.

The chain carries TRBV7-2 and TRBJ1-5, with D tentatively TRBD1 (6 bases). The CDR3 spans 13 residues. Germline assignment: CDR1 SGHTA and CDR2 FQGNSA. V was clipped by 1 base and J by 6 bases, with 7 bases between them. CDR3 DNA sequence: TGTGCCAGCAGCTTAGAAGGGGGTCAGCCCCAGCATTTT. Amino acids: CASSLEGGQPQHF.

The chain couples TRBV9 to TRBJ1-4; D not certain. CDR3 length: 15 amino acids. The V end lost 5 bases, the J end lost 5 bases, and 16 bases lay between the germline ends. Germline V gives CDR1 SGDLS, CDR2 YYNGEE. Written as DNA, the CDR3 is TGTGCCAGCAGTAACCGGGCCCTCGGAAATGAAAAACTGTTTTTT. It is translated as CASSNRALGNEKLFF.

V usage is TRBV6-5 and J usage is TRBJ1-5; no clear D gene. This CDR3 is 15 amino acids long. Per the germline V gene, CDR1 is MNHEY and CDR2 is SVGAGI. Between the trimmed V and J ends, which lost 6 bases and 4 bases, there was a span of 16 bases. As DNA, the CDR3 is TGTGCCAGCAGCCTTCTCTCAGGCAGGAATCAGCCCCAGCATTTT. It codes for CASSLLSGRNQPQHF.

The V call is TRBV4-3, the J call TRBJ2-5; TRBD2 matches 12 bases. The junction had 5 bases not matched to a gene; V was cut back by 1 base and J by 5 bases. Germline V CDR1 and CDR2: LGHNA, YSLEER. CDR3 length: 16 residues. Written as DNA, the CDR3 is TGCGCCAGCAGCCAAGGGCTAGCGGGGGGGTTTGAGACCCAGTACTTC. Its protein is CASSQGLAGGFETQYF.

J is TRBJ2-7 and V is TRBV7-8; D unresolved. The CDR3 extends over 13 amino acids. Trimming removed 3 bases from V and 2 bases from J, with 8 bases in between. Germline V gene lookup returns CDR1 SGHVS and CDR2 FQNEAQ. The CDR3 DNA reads TGTGCCAGCAGCTTTGGCAGTACCTACGAGCAGTACTTC. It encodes CASSFGSTYEQYF.

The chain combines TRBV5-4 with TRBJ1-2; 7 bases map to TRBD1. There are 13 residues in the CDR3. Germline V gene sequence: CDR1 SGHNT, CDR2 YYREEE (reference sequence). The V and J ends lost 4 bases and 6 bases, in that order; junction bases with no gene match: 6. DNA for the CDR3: TGTGCCAGCAGCCCTCCCAGGGGGAATGGCTACACCTTC. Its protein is CASSPPRGNGYTF.

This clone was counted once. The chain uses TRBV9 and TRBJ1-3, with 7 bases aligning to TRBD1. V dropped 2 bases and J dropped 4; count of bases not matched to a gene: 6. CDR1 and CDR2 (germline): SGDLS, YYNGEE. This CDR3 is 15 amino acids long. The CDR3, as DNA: TGTGCCAGCAGCGTGACCGACAGGGACGGAAACACCATATATTTT. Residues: CASSVTDRDGNTIYF.

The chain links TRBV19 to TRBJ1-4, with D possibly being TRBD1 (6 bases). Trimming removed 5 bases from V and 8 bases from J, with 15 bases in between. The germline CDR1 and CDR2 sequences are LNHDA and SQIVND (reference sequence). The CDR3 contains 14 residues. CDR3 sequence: CASSLGQLSEKLFF. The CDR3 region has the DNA TGTGCCAGTAGTCTTGGACAGCTGAGCGAAAAACTGTTTTTT.

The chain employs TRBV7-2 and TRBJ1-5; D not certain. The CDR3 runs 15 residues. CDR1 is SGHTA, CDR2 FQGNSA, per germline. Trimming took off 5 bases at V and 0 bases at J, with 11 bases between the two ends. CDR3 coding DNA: TGTGCCAGCAGCCCCGACGGAAATAGCAATCAGCCCCAGCATTTT. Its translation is CASSPDGNSNQPQHF. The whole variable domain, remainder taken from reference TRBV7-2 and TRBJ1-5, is GAGVSQSPSNKVTEKGKDVELRCDPISGHTALYWYRQSLGQGLEFLIYFQGNSAPDKSGLPSDRFSAERTGGSVSTLTIQRTQQEDSAVYLCASSPDGNSNQPQHFGDGTRLSIL.

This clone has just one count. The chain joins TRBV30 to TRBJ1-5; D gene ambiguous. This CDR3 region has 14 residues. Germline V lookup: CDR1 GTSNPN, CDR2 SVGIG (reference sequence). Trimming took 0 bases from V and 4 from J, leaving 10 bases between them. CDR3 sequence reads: CAWSVGAANQPQHF. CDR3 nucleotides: TGTGCCTGGAGTGTAGGAGCCGCTAATCAGCCCCAGCATTTT. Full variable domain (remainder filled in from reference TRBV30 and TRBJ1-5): SQTIHQWPATLVQPVGSPLSLECTVEGTSNPNLYWYRQAAGRGLQLLFYSVGIGQISSEVPQNLSASRPQDRQFILSSKKLLLSDSGFYLCAWSVGAANQPQHFGDGTRLSIL.